This is a list of T cell receptor beta chains from one sample in a study of shared clonotypes between healthy human individuals. Sequencing used immunoSEQ multiplex PCR; TCRdb keeps in-frame clones, though not all of them. The sample yields roughly 2,300,000 clones, 92% seen once. Sequencing was performed on naive CD4+ T cells from PBMCs. These TCRs come from a man younger than 30 in good health. Some clones in this sample may be carry-over from other donors' samples. Each CDR3 is given with its conserved first and last residue. A D gene is named only where the DNA matches it firmly. Clone size is stated in some rows and not others, as once, few, many or a class when expanded.

V	D	J	length	size	CDR3	DNA
TRBV28	-	TRBJ2-5	13	-	CASNTKPVETQYF	TGTGCCAGCAACACCAAACCGGTAGAGACCCAGTACTTC
TRBV7-2	-	TRBJ2-1	16	-	CASSLVGGETYNEQFF	TGTGCCAGCAGCTTAGTTGGGGGAGAAACCTACAATGAGCAGTTCTTC
TRBV6-1	-	TRBJ2-7	12	-	CASSESRYEQYF	TGTGCCAGCAGTGAATCCCGCTACGAGCAGTACTTC
TRBV7-3	TRBD2	TRBJ2-7	15	-	CASSLSGTSSYEQYF	TGTGCCAGCAGCTTAAGCGGGACTAGTTCCTACGAGCAGTACTTC
TRBV30	-	TRBJ1-1	11	few	CAWNPSTEAFF	TGTGCCTGGAATCCTAGCACTGAAGCTTTCTTT
TRBV5-1	TRBD1	TRBJ2-7	14	-	CASSSGQGNYEQYF	TGCGCCAGCAGCTCCGGACAGGGGAACTACGAGCAGTACTTC
TRBV15	TRBD1	TRBJ1-1	12	-	CATSINRGAAFF	TGTGCCACCAGCATAAACAGGGGCGCAGCTTTCTTT
TRBV18	-	TRBJ1-3	15	-	CASSPMDSTGNTIYF	TGTGCCAGCTCACCAATGGACAGTACTGGAAACACCATATATTTT
TRBV18	-	TRBJ2-2	16	-	CASSPTRGEIAGELFF	TGTGCCAGCTCGCCCACGAGGGGGGAAATCGCCGGGGAGCTGTTTTTT
TRBV28	-	TRBJ2-7	13	once	CATGGPGLYEQYF	TGTGCCACCGGGGGTCCGGGACTGTACGAGCAGTACTTC
TRBV5-6	-	TRBJ2-1	14	-	CASRTGDGSPEGFF	TGTGCCAGCCGTACAGGGGACGGGTCCCCGGAGGGGTTCTTC
TRBV4-2	TRBD2	TRBJ2-5	17	-	CASSTTGPSGMGETQYF	TGTGCCAGCAGCACAACTGGGCCTAGCGGGATGGGGGAGACCCAGTACTTC
TRBV6-1	-	TRBJ2-1	14	-	CASIRELSYNEQFF	TGTGCCAGCATACGCGAACTATCCTACAATGAGCAGTTCTTC
TRBV5-1	TRBD2	TRBJ2-3	13	-	CASHERGGDTQYF	TGCGCCAGCCACGAGCGGGGGGGAGATACGCAGTATTTT
TRBV6-1	-	TRBJ1-5	13	few	CASRRVGYQPQHF	TGTGCCAGCAGAAGGGTTGGATATCAGCCCCAGCATTTT